The clone carrying this T cell receptor beta chain was observed a few times. No antigen is known for it. This specimen comes from a study of T cells in Graves' hyperthyroidism and ophthalmopathy. Study at large: At the time of initial diagnosis and before any treatment, peripheral blood was collected.

Germline CDR1 and CDR2: LGHNA and YSLEER. The CDR3 totals 16 residues. Deletions cut 0 bases from V and 0 bases from J, with 12 bases between. The investigators amplified TCR beta CDR3 regions from RNA transcripts. With the HTBI primer set, the TCR CDR3 went through a first round of RT-PCR. From the multiplex PCR reads, TCRdb called clonotypes with MiXCR, one entry per CDR3 protein. The sample yields under 550,000 distinct CDR3 sequences, 15% to 20% seen once. The study's findings and limits: Appearing also in blood were most of the thyroid clonotypes expanded above 0.001.

For the diagnoses, clinical symptoms, serum thyroxine and TRAb, thyroid ultrasound and orbital computed tomography were used. PBMCs were derived from around 10 ml fresh peripheral blood. Material for sequencing was blood. This TCR derives from a man between 40 and 49 years old with Graves' ophthalmopathy. The genes are TRBV4-3 and TRBJ2-7; D gene ambiguous. The CDR3 here is CASSQEFFPSSYEQYF. The CDR3 DNA reads TGCGCCAGCAGCCAAGAATTTTTCCCGAGCTCCTACGAGCAGTACTTC.